This T cell receptor (beta chain) emerged from a study of cytomegalovirus exposure and HLA in healthy donors. Study overall: The early release's HLA-typed donors yielded approximately 82 million unique TCRs.

Primers for the PCR totalled 60 Vbeta and 13 Jbeta. Only in-frame clones appear in the TCRdb table, and some are missing; sequencing was by immunoSEQ multiplex PCR. Seen here are roughly 180,000 clones, less than 80% observed once, and the top ten hold around 1.5%. Whole-study findings and limits: On later analysis, the bulk of CMV-associated TCR beta chains appeared to be HLA-restricted. TCR beta chain V- and J-gene trimming was linked, in a later analysis, to a missense variant in DCLRE1C.

Germline CDR1 reads ENHRY; CDR2 reads SYGVKD. Trimming took off 0 bases at V and 7 bases at J, with 10 bases between the two ends. The CDR3 is 13 residues long. About this clone itself: Its antigen remains unidentified.

Sequenced: PBMCs. The V call is TRBV10-3, the J call TRBJ2-7, with D unresolved. The source of this sequence is a man younger than 35 in good health and CMV-seronegative. The CDR3 sequence: CAISESTSREQYF. DNA of the CDR3: TGTGCCATCAGTGAGTCGACGAGCAGGGAGCAGTACTTC.